One sample yielded the 14 T cell receptor beta chains listed below, sequenced in a study of cytomegalovirus exposure and HLA in healthy donors. PCR used 60 Vbeta primers and 13 Jbeta primers. TCRdb's copy holds only in-frame clones and misses some; the assay was immunoSEQ multiplex PCR. The table shows around 180,000 clones, with around 81% occurring only once. The sample was PBMCs. The receptors originated from a young woman in good health and CMV-seropositive.

The genes are TRBV11-1 and TRBJ1-1; no firm D call. In germline, CDR1 is SGHAT, CDR2 FQDESV (reference sequence). V was pared by 5 bases and J by 7 bases, with 14 bases between. This CDR3 region has 13 residues. CDR3 coding DNA: TGTGCCAGCAGCGCCCGGTTCATCGATGAAGCTTTCTTT. The encoded protein is CASSARFIDEAFF.

Regarding this clone: One end of the junction varies from germline; a read error may be responsible. The chain has TRBV19 and TRBJ2-2; 7 bases map to TRBD1. From germline, CDR1 is LNHDA and CDR2 SQIVND (reference sequence). The CDR3 has 13 amino acids. The CDR3 nucleotides are TGTGCCAGTAGTTTAGACAGGGACGGGGAGCTGTTTTTT. Its protein product is CASSLDRDGELFF.

This chain joins TRBV27 and TRBJ2-7; 12 bases map to TRBD2. The CDR3 spans 16 residues. Germline V lookup: CDR1 MNHEY, CDR2 SMNVEV (reference sequence). After removal of 3 bases from V and 0 bases from J, the junction contained 3 bases not matched to a gene. CDR3 bases: TGTGCCAGCAGTTTCCGGACTAGCGGGGCCTCCTACGAGCAGTACTTC. It codes for CASSFRTSGASYEQYF.

This clone has just a few counts. The CDR3 reads CAWSETPHTQYF. The DNA for the CDR3 is TGTGCCTGGAGCGAGACTCCGCATACGCAGTATTTT. The V gene is TRBV30, the J gene TRBJ2-3, with D hard to call. Germline loops: CDR1 GTSNPN, CDR2 SVGIG (reference sequence). V was pared by 3 bases and J by 7 bases, with 11 bases between. The CDR3 runs to 12 residues.

The CDR3 loop reads CATTKGLGNTEAFF. The CDR3 bases are TGTGCCACCACAAAGGGGTTGGGGAACACTGAAGCTTTCTTT. V gene TRBV19 combines with J gene TRBJ1-1; tentatively, D is TRBD1 (5 bases). CDR3 size: 14 residues. Per germline, CDR1 LNHDA and CDR2 SQIVND (reference sequence). The V end lost 10 bases, the J end lost 1 base, and 16 bases lay between the germline ends.

This sequence joins TRBV4-1 and TRBJ1-3; 7 bases are a match to TRBD1. Losses at the gene ends were 0 bases for V and 2 bases for J; bases not matched to a gene: 1. The CDR3 extends over 15 amino acids. CDR1 is MGHRA, CDR2 YSYEKL, per germline. DNA of the CDR3: TGCGCCAGCAGCCAAGAAGGGACAGCTGGAAACACCATATATTTT. Translating it yields CASSQEGTAGNTIYF.

CDR3 in DNA: TGTGCCAGCAGTTTGTTGAGGAACACCGGGGAGCTGTTTTTT. Encoded protein: CASSLLRNTGELFF. V usage is TRBV28 and J usage is TRBJ2-2, with D unclear. Germline assignment: CDR1 MDHEN and CDR2 SYDVKM. Trimming shortened V by 3 bases and J by 1 base, and 6 bases separated the two germline ends. The CDR3 has 14 residues. The full variable domain, its missing parts supplied by reference TRBV28 and TRBJ2-2, is DVKVTQSSRYLVKRTGEKVFLECVQDMDHENMFWYRQDPGLGLRLIYFSYDVKMKEKGDIPEGYSVSREKKERFSLILESASTNQTSMYLCASSLLRNTGELFFGEGSRLTVL.

The J gene is TRBJ1-2, the V gene TRBV6-5; D uncertain. V lost 0 bases and J lost 4, with 15 bases in between. The CDR3 sequence is 16 residues long. Germline loops: CDR1 MNHEY, CDR2 SVGAGI. The CDR3 DNA reads TGTGCCAGCAGTTACTCGTTCGGGGTTAAGACCTATGGCTACACCTTC. Its protein is CASSYSFGVKTYGYTF.

This sequence joins TRBV6-5 and TRBJ1-4; 9 bases are a match to TRBD1. The CDR3 is 13 residues long. CDR1 MNHEY and CDR2 SVGAGI come from the germline V gene. With 5 bases clipped from V and 10 bases from J, the junction kept 5 bases outside the gene matches. CDR3: CASSDRGIRKLFF. The DNA for the CDR3 is TGTGCCAGCAGTGACAGGGGGATTAGAAAACTGTTTTTT.

The rearrangement links TRBV29-1 to TRBJ1-2, with 7 bases identical to TRBD1. Germline trimming cut 7 bases from V and 8 bases from J; bases unmatched to any gene: 7. Germline V gene lookup returns CDR1 SQVTM and CDR2 ANQGSEA. This CDR3 comprises 11 residues. CDR3 nucleotide sequence: TGCAGCGAGGGGGCCTTGGGGGGCTACACCTTC. Translation gives CSEGALGGYTF.

This clone was seen more than once but under ten times. The chain uses TRBV6-4 and TRBJ2-1; 13 bases agree with TRBD2. V trimming: 2 bases; J trimming: 6 bases; junction bases outside the gene matches: 1. Germline loops: CDR1 MRHNA, CDR2 SNTAGT. The CDR3 spans 15 residues. The CDR3 DNA reads TGTGCCAGCAGTGACACTAGCGGGGGGGCCAATGAGCAGTTCTTC. As protein: CASSDTSGGANEQFF.

The V and J genes are TRBV6-1 and TRBJ2-3; D is unresolved. Per germline, CDR1 MNHNS and CDR2 SASEGT. The V end lost 7 bases, the J end lost 2 bases, and 10 bases lay between the germline ends. The CDR3 totals 13 residues. CDR3 sequence reads: CASNVHYTDTQYF. DNA for the CDR3: TGTGCCAGCAATGTACACTACACAGATACGCAGTATTTT.

The rearrangement uses TRBV30 and TRBJ1-3, with D unresolved. This CDR3 spans 11 amino acids. Germline V gene sequence: CDR1 GTSNPN, CDR2 SVGIG (reference sequence). The germline V and J ends were trimmed by 2 bases and 8 bases, with 7 bases remaining between them. The CDR3 coding sequence is TGTGCCTGGAGTCGAGTAGACACCATATATTTT. Its protein is CAWSRVDTIYF.

V gene TRBV5-6 combines with J gene TRBJ2-5, with 16 bases fitting TRBD2. Germline values: CDR1 SGHDT, CDR2 YYEEEE. CDR3 size: 17 residues. With 0 bases clipped from V and 4 bases from J, the junction kept 3 bases outside the gene matches. The CDR3 nucleotides are TGTGCCAGCAGCTTGGACGGGACTAGCGGGGGGGGAGAGACCCAGTACTTC. It is translated as CASSLDGTSGGGETQYF.